Below are 6 T cell receptor beta chains sequenced from a single sample in a study of cytomegalovirus exposure and HLA in healthy donors. Primers: 60 Vbeta forward and 13 Jbeta reverse. Measured with immunoSEQ multiplex PCR; TCRdb has only the in-frame clones, and not every one. Of some 170,000 clones detected, around 80% appear once; the ten largest clones hold 2.1%. Sample: PBMCs. Source of these receptors: a man aged 35-49 years in good health and CMV-seronegative.

The chain joins TRBV10-3 to TRBJ2-1, with 13 bases identical to TRBD2. From germline, CDR1 is ENHRY and CDR2 SYGVKD. The CDR3 length is 18 residues. Trimming removed 4 bases from V and 8 bases from J; junction bases left unmatched: 14. CDR3 DNA: TGTGCCATCAGTGCTGGACTAGCGGGAGCCGGGTTGGACGATGAGCAGTTCTTC. This sequence encodes CAISAGLAGAGLDDEQFF.

As regards this clone: Compared with germline, one end of the junction differs, possibly owing to a read error. The chain carries TRBV6-5 and TRBJ2-2, with D maybe TRBD1 (6 bases). The CDR3 spans 14 residues. The V gene's germline CDR1 is MNHEY and CDR2 SVGAGI. Written as DNA, the CDR3 is TGTGCCAGCGCATCCGGGACAAACATCGGGGAGCTGTTTTTT. Amino acid sequence: CASASGTNIGELFF.

CDR3 region: CASSLGSGLNTEAFF. CDR3 coding DNA: TGCGCCAGCAGCTTGGGGTCAGGGCTTAACACTGAAGCTTTCTTT. The chain recombines TRBV5-1 with TRBJ1-1, with a tentative D call TRBD1 (5 bases). Between the trimmed V and J ends, which lost 0 bases and 2 bases, there was a span of 11 bases. The germline V gene encodes CDR1 SGHRS and CDR2 YFSETQ. CDR3 length: 15 residues.

The chain recombines TRBV6-1 with TRBJ2-1; TRBD2 matches at 7 bases. The V segment lost 6 bases and the J segment 5 bases; nucleotides outside the gene matches: 7. This CDR3 comprises 14 residues. The germline V gene has CDR1 MNHNS and CDR2 SASEGT. The DNA of the CDR3 is TGTGCCAGCAGGACCCAGGGACTAAACAATGAGCAGTTCTTC. It codes for CASRTQGLNNEQFF.

CDR3 sequence: CASSYGLAGDMQYF. The CDR3 DNA reads TGTGCCAGCAGTTACGGACTAGCGGGAGATATGCAGTACTTC. The chain is built from TRBV6-5 and TRBJ2-7, with 13 bases aligning to TRBD2. CDR3 length equals 14 residues. V lost 2 bases to trimming and J lost 9 bases; unmatched junction nucleotides: 4. CDR1 MNHEY and CDR2 SVGAGI come from the germline V gene.

CDR3 residues: CASSSQRGGALETQYF. The DNA of the CDR3 is TGCGCCAGCAGCTCCCAACGTGGGGGGGCTCTTGAGACCCAGTACTTC. V is TRBV5-1 and J is TRBJ2-5; perhaps TRBD2 as D (7 bases). With 3 bases removed from V and 5 bases from J, the gap between germline ends came to 20 bases. This CDR3 has 16 amino acids. Germline V gene sequence: CDR1 SGHRS, CDR2 YFSETQ.